The source of this TCR beta chain is a study of T cells expressing NK-cell markers. The overall study: Sorted CD3+CD56-NKG2C+, CD3+CD56+NKG2C+ and CD3+CD56+NKG2C- T cells supplied the TCR beta repertoires. The eight sequenced donors comprised seven who were HCMV-seropositive and one who was seronegative.

Germline V gene data show CDR1 as DFQATT and CDR2 as SNEGSKA (reference sequence). The CDR3 length is 14 residues. With the 5' RACE reads reprocessed, TCRdb shows one record per CDR3 protein and no DNA. The repertoire table contains a few hundred thousand distinct CDR3 sequences. As regards this clonotype: Its antigen remains unidentified.

Study-wide results and caveats: Whether expanded NKG2C+ T cell clones recognized HCMV stayed uncertain. These same clonotypes (in several donors) also led the CD3+CD56-NKG2C+ fraction.

The source material was blood T cells: a sorted CD56 or NKG2C T cell subset, CD4+ or CD8+ T cells, or bulk PBMC T cells (not recorded which). The chain couples TRBV20-1 to TRBJ2-4; TCRdb outputs TRBD2, but without DNA this stays unchecked. This receptor was taken from a man aged 18 to 69 in good health. The CDR3 spells CSASKDSSINIQYF.